This T cell receptor beta chain comes out of a study of shared clonotypes between healthy human individuals. Study information: With ages of 18 to 49, the donors were a couple of women and three men. Every donor yielded three CD4 naive, three CD4 memory, two CD8 naive and one CD8 memory plate. Whole-study results and caveats: As a rule, naive subsets had a larger estimated richness than memory subsets.

CD8 cells classed as naive were CD45RO-negative and positively selected for CCR7, excluding terminally differentiated effector memory CD45RA+ cells. Details on this clone: Its antigen remains unidentified.

Method: immunoSEQ multiplex PCR; TCRdb's copy keeps in-frame clones and lacks some. The sample yields approximately 1.9 million clones, about 94% seen once. Between the trimmed V and J ends, which lost 0 bases and 10 bases, there was a span of 7 bases. Germline loops: CDR1 ENHRY, CDR2 SYGVKD. This CDR3 has 12 amino acids. Sequenced input: naive CD8+ T cells from PBMCs. The receptor was derived from a man aged 18 to 29 in good health. Some clones in this sample may be carry-over from other donors' samples. This chain joins TRBV10-3 and TRBJ2-1; D unresolved. CDR3 bases: TGTGCCATCAGTGAGTCGATGGTAGAGCAGTTCTTC. It encodes CAISESMVEQFF.